Below, 13 T cell receptor beta chains from the same sample are listed, as sequenced in a study of cytomegalovirus exposure and HLA in healthy donors. This PCR relied on a set of 60 Vbeta primers and 13 Jbeta primers. The table came from immunoSEQ multiplex PCR; TCRdb's copy has only in-frame clones and leaves some out. The table lists roughly 220,000 clones, roughly 80% of them singletons. Sequencing was done on a sample of PBMCs. These TCRs come from a young man in good health and CMV-seronegative.

V and J are TRBV9 and TRBJ1-3; weak D call: TRBD1 (5 bases). The V end was cut by 1 base, the J end by 1 base, with 30 bases between. The CDR3 is made up of 22 amino acids. Germline CDR1 is SGDLS and CDR2 is YYNGEE. CDR3 bases: TGTGCCAGCAGCGTATTTGCCCCTACTGGCTACGACGGCCGGACATCTGGAAACACCATATATTTT. Its translation: CASSVFAPTGYDGRTSGNTIYF.

The J gene is TRBJ2-1, the V gene TRBV4-1, with D perhaps matching TRBD2 (5 bases). Trimming left V 2 bases short and J 5 bases short, with 19 bases between. Germline V gene data show CDR1 as MGHRA and CDR2 as YSYEKL. This CDR3 contains 17 residues. The CDR3 region is CASSQRTRASSHNEQFF. The CDR3 region has the DNA TGCGCCAGCAGCCAACGAACCCGGGCTAGCTCTCACAATGAGCAGTTCTTC.

This sequence joins TRBV27 and TRBJ1-5; D may be TRBD1 (5 bases). V lost 2 bases, J lost 2 bases, and 7 bases lay in between. CDR1 and CDR2 (germline): MNHEY, SMNVEV (reference sequence). This CDR3 has 14 amino acids. CDR3 residues: CASSLQGRNQPQHF. The CDR3 coding sequence is TGTGCCAGCAGTTTACAGGGTCGCAATCAGCCCCAGCATTTT.

DNA for the CDR3: TGCGCCAGCAGCCAAGATAAAGCGCGAGGAACTCTATACTATGGCTACACCTTC. Amino acids: CASSQDKARGTLYYGYTF. The chain joins TRBV4-3 to TRBJ1-2; D uncertain. This CDR3 has 18 residues. CDR1 is LGHNA and CDR2 is YSLEER in the germline V gene. The V and J ends lost 0 bases and 3 bases respectively, with 20 bases between them.

This chain links TRBV18 with TRBJ1-1, with TRBD1 identical over 8 bases. The CDR3 loop spans 16 amino acids. V shed 3 bases and J 6 bases; nucleotides not matched to a gene: 12. Germline CDR1 is KGHSH and CDR2 is LQKENI. In DNA form, the CDR3 reads TGTGCCAGCTCACCTTCCCTTACAGGGGGTTGGCCTGAAGCTTTCTTT. Its protein is CASSPSLTGGWPEAFF.

This clone was detected only a few times. This chain uses TRBV6-1 with TRBJ1-6; TRBD1 matches at 7 bases. The CDR3 is 14 residues long. CDR1 is MNHNS and CDR2 is SASEGT in the germline V gene. V was clipped by 4 bases and J by 7 bases; unmatched bases: 4. CDR3 amino acids: CASSATGQNSPLHF. The CDR3 coding sequence is TGTGCCAGCAGTGCGACAGGGCAGAATTCACCCCTCCACTTT.

The V gene is TRBV6-5, the J gene TRBJ1-6; possible D gene TRBD1, 5 bases. The CDR3 sequence is 16 residues long. V was trimmed by 0 bases and J by 9 bases, leaving 15 bases between them. Germline CDR1 MNHEY, CDR2 SVGAGI. The CDR3 DNA reads TGTGCCAGCAGTTACTCGATTAGGGGTTCCAGTTCACCCCTCCACTTT. Protein: CASSYSIRGSSSPLHF.

As regards this clone: The junction departs from the called germline gene at one end, perhaps through a read error. The V and J genes are TRBV7-7 and TRBJ2-2; TRBD2 is a possible D gene (6 bases). The germline CDR1 and CDR2 sequences are SSHAT and FNYEAQ (reference sequence). CDR3 size: 17 residues. CDR3 sequence (DNA): TGTGCTAGCAGCCTCGCCCCGGGGGTCACTAACACCGGGGAGCTGTTTTTT. Translation gives CASSLAPGVTNTGELFF.

This chain connects TRBV4-2 to TRBJ1-6; TRBD1 might be the D (6 bases). The V gene lost 4 bases and the J gene lost 9 bases, with 19 bases spanning the gap. This CDR3 contains 16 residues. CDR1 and CDR2 from the germline V gene are LGHNA and YNFKEQ. This CDR3 reads CASSPAQGNSISPLHF. CDR3 DNA: TGTGCCAGCAGCCCTGCACAGGGAAATAGTATTTCACCCCTCCACTTT.

There are a few counts of this clone. J is TRBJ1-1 and V is TRBV10-2, with a tentative D call TRBD1 (6 bases). Trimming stripped 6 bases from V and 1 base from J, with 6 bases between. From germline, CDR1 is WSHSY and CDR2 SAAADI. CDR3 size: 12 residues. In DNA, the CDR3 is TGCGCCAGCAGACAGGGGAACACTGAAGCTTTCTTT. It encodes CASRQGNTEAFF.

This clone was seen only once. The rearrangement uses TRBV6-1 and TRBJ2-5; D is uncertain. This CDR3 has 14 amino acids. V lost 6 bases and J 5 bases, leaving 16 bases between the germline ends. Germline-derived CDR1 and CDR2 are MNHNS and SASEGT. CDR3 loop: CASRHTIYSETQYF. CDR3 bases: TGTGCCAGCAGACACACGATATATTCGGAGACCCAGTACTTC.

The chain combines TRBV6-4 with TRBJ2-2; 8 bases are shared with TRBD1. The J segment lost 5 bases and the V segment lost 0 bases, leaving 11 bases of the junction unmatched. The CDR3 length is 18 residues. Per germline, CDR1 MRHNA and CDR2 SNTAGT. The CDR3 region is CASSDSARGLLGTGELFF. In DNA form, the CDR3 reads TGTGCCAGCAGTGACTCGGCCAGGGGGCTGTTGGGAACCGGGGAGCTGTTTTTT.

This sequence joins TRBV28 and TRBJ2-3, with TRBD2 matching over 7 bases. The junction had 14 bases not matched to a gene; V was cut back by 6 bases and J by 2 bases. The CDR3 covers 17 residues. Germline loops: CDR1 MDHEN, CDR2 SYDVKM. The CDR3 DNA is TGTGCCAGCAGCATCATAGGGAGGCGGGGGTTCACAGATACGCAGTATTTT. It encodes CASSIIGRRGFTDTQYF.